The 30 T cell receptor beta chains reported below all come from one sample, sequenced in a study of T cell responses to AZD1222 COVID-19 vaccine. Profiling relied on immunoSEQ multiplex PCR, and the TCRdb table lists in-frame clones only, not all of them. The table includes approximately 120,000 clones, roughly 84% detected once. Here the sequenced sample was peripheral blood, taken 28 days after the second AZD1222 dose. All receptors come from an adult who received the AZD1222 COVID-19 vaccine.

The chain has TRBV19 and TRBJ2-2; D is uncertain. The germline V gene encodes CDR1 LNHDA and CDR2 SQIVND (reference sequence). V lost 4 bases to trimming and J lost 1 base, with 10 bases between them. The CDR3 extends over 15 amino acids. The CDR3 sequence: CASSTNGLNTGELFF. The DNA of the CDR3 is TGTGCCAGTAGTACGAACGGTCTGAACACCGGGGAGCTGTTTTTT. Full variable domain (remainder filled in from reference TRBV19 and TRBJ2-2): DGGITQSPKYLFRKEGQNVTLSCEQNLNHDAMYWYRQDPGQGLRLIYYSQIVNDFQKGDIAEGYSVSREKKESFPLTVTSAQKNPTAFYLCASSTNGLNTGELFFGEGSRLTVL.

The chain recombines TRBV12-3 or TRBV12-4 with TRBJ2-7; D is possibly TRBD1 (5 bases). CDR3 length: 13 amino acids. The ends were cut back, 6 bases at V and 1 base at J, with 10 bases in the middle. The chain's CDR3 is CASSFGASYEQYF. The CDR3 bases are TGTGCCAGCAGCTTTGGGGCTTCCTACGAGCAGTACTTC.

This rearrangement joins TRBV18 to TRBJ1-3; D is undetermined. This CDR3 region has 15 residues. Trimming removed 0 bases from V and 0 bases from J, with 6 bases in between. Per germline, CDR1 KGHSH and CDR2 LQKENI. The CDR3 loop is CASSPPLRSGNTIYF. In DNA, the CDR3 is TGTGCCAGCTCACCACCGCTCCGCTCTGGAAACACCATATATTTT.

The chain links TRBV6-5 to TRBJ1-2; D may be TRBD1 (5 bases). The CDR3 covers 15 residues. Trimming removed 0 bases from V and 5 bases from J, with 13 bases in between. Per germline, CDR1 MNHEY and CDR2 SVGAGI. The CDR3 bases are TGTGCCAGCAGTTACTCCAGGGAGGGCGCTTATGGCTACACCTTC. Translation: CASSYSREGAYGYTF.

This chain joins TRBV7-2 and TRBJ1-3, with D hard to call. Per germline, CDR1 SGHTA and CDR2 FQGNSA. V lost 4 bases and J 0 bases, leaving 10 bases between the germline ends. The CDR3 has 15 amino acids. The CDR3 sequence: CASSYATDSGNTIYF. CDR3 sequence (DNA): TGTGCCAGCAGCTACGCTACAGACTCTGGAAACACCATATATTTT.

The chain employs TRBV2 and TRBJ2-7, with no clear D. This CDR3 is built from 12 residues. From germline, CDR1 is SNHLY and CDR2 FYNNEI. V was trimmed by 8 bases and J by 2 bases, leaving 10 bases between them. The CDR3 DNA follows: TGTGCCAGCTCCGTCTCGGCCTACGAGCAGTACTTC. Its translation is CASSVSAYEQYF.

CDR3 sequence reads: CASSEDRRLPQHF. The CDR3 DNA reads as TGTGCCAGCAGTGAGGACAGGCGACTGCCCCAGCATTTT. The chain uses TRBV2 and TRBJ1-5, with 7 bases lining up with TRBD1. CDR1 and CDR2 (germline): SNHLY, FYNNEI. V dropped 3 bases and J dropped 9; count of bases not matched to a gene: 5. The CDR3 runs to 13 residues. Drawing the rest from reference TRBV2 and TRBJ1-5, the complete variable domain is EPEVTQTPSHQVTQMGQEVILRCVPISNHLYFYWYRQILGQKVEFLVSFYNNEISEKSEIFDDQFSVERPDGSNFTLKIRSTKLEDSAMYFCASSEDRRLPQHFGDGTRLSIL.

The chain employs TRBV15 and TRBJ1-1, with TRBD1 matching over 8 bases. Germline lookup yields CDR1 LNHNV and CDR2 YYDKDF (reference sequence). The V and J ends lost 1 base and 6 bases, in that order; junction bases with no gene match: 7. There are 15 residues in the CDR3. This chain's CDR3 is CATSRGRTGQSEAFF. CDR3 nucleotide sequence: TGTGCCACCAGCAGAGGTAGGACAGGGCAATCTGAAGCTTTCTTT.

J is TRBJ2-5 and V is TRBV7-9, with a possible D match to TRBD2 (5 bases). V was cut by 4 bases and J by 2 bases, with 14 bases left in between. The CDR3 sequence is 15 residues long. Looked up from germline, CDR1 is SEHNR and CDR2 is FQNEAQ (reference sequence). The CDR3 region is CASSSTTFSQETQYF. CDR3 in DNA: TGTGCCAGCAGCTCGACTACTTTTAGTCAAGAGACCCAGTACTTC.

This chain connects TRBV3-1 (or the pseudogene TRBV3-2) to TRBJ1-5; tentatively, D is TRBD1 (5 bases). The germline V gene has CDR1 LGHDT and CDR2 YNNKEL (reference sequence). Deletions cut 1 base from V and 7 bases from J, with 17 bases between. The CDR3 length is 16 residues. In nucleotides, the CDR3 is TGTGCCAGCAGCCAAGGTGGCCTCCTAAGGGACCAGCCCCAGCATTTT. The encoded protein is CASSQGGLLRDQPQHF.

This chain links TRBV6-2 or TRBV6-3 with TRBJ1-1, with 7 positions matching TRBD1. Germline-derived CDR1 and CDR2 are MNHEY and SVGEGT. V lost 6 bases to trimming and J lost 0 bases; unmatched junction nucleotides: 4. The CDR3 totals 14 residues. The CDR3 nucleotides are TGTGCCAGCAGCCCACAGGGGATGAACACTGAAGCTTTCTTT. Its protein is CASSPQGMNTEAFF.

Written as DNA, the CDR3 is TGTGCCAGCAGCCCCTTAGCCATGAACACTGAAGCTTTCTTT. It codes for CASSPLAMNTEAFF. The V gene is TRBV3-1 (or the pseudogene TRBV3-2), the J gene TRBJ1-1; D gene unclear. The CDR3 loop spans 14 amino acids. Germline CDR1 LGHDT, CDR2 YNNKEL (reference sequence). The V end lost 4 bases, the J end lost 0 bases, and 9 bases lay between the germline ends.

J is TRBJ2-6 and V is TRBV2; D is unresolved. Germline CDR1 reads SNHLY; CDR2 reads FYNNEI. The V gene lost 4 bases and the J gene lost 6 bases, with 7 bases spanning the gap. This CDR3 has 13 residues. CDR3 loop: CASSGGEANVLTF. The CDR3 DNA sequence: TGTGCCAGCAGTGGAGGTGAGGCCAACGTCCTGACTTTC. Drawing the rest from reference TRBV2 and TRBJ2-6, the complete variable domain is EPEVTQTPSHQVTQMGQEVILRCVPISNHLYFYWYRQILGQKVEFLVSFYNNEISEKSEIFDDQFSVERPDGSNFTLKIRSTKLEDSAMYFCASSGGEANVLTFGAGSRLTVL.

The V call is TRBV6-6, the J call TRBJ2-7, with D unclear. V was cut by 4 bases and J by 3 bases, with 7 bases left in between. This CDR3 contains 12 residues. Looked up from germline, CDR1 is MNHNY and CDR2 is SVGAGI (reference sequence). CDR3 DNA sequence: TGTGCCAGCAGTTCCGAGAGCTACGAGCAGTACTTC. Translating gives CASSSESYEQYF.

V is TRBV5-5 and J is TRBJ1-2; D is uncertain. V was shortened by 4 bases and J by 4 bases, with 17 bases between the two germline ends. The length of the CDR3 is 15 residues. Germline V CDR1 and CDR2: SGHKS, YYEKEE (reference sequence). The CDR3 reads CASSPNPPEIYGYTF. The CDR3 nucleotides read TGTGCCAGCAGCCCAAATCCTCCGGAAATCTATGGCTACACCTTC.

The chain combines TRBV11-3 with TRBJ1-3; TRBD1 agrees at 7 bases. Per the germline V gene, CDR1 is SGHNT and CDR2 is YENEEA. The length of the CDR3 is 15 residues. J gave up 0 bases and V 5 bases, and 4 bases lay outside the gene matches. CDR3 sequence: CASSPGQSSGNTIYF. Written as DNA, the CDR3 is TGTGCCAGCAGCCCGGGACAGAGCTCTGGAAACACCATATATTTT.

The chain has TRBV19 and TRBJ2-5; 7 bases align to TRBD1. The germline CDR1 and CDR2 sequences are LNHDA and SQIVND (reference sequence). The length of the CDR3 is 17 residues. The J segment lost 0 bases and the V segment lost 4 bases, leaving 11 bases of the junction unmatched. The CDR3 sequence: CASSTPPQGPYQETQYF. CDR3 bases: TGTGCCAGTAGTACTCCACCACAGGGGCCCTACCAAGAGACCCAGTACTTC.

This chain connects TRBV6-5 to TRBJ1-2, with a possible D match to TRBD1 (6 bases). Trimming shortened V by 5 bases and J by 2 bases, and 12 bases separated the two germline ends. From germline, CDR1 is MNHEY and CDR2 SVGAGI. This CDR3 region has 14 residues. The CDR3 DNA is TGTGCCAGCAGTATATCGACAGGAAACTATGGCTACACCTTC. Amino acids: CASSISTGNYGYTF.

The V call is TRBV4-3, the J call TRBJ1-1, with TRBD1 as a possible D gene (5 bases). V shed 1 base and J shed 3 bases, with 12 bases lying between them. The CDR3 spans 15 residues. Germline CDR1 reads LGHNA; CDR2 reads YSLEER. The CDR3 coding sequence is TGCGCCAGCAGCCAAGTTGTTTGGGGGGACACTGAAGCTTTCTTT. It specifies CASSQVVWGDTEAFF.

This clone was detected a few times. The chain has TRBV18 and TRBJ2-7; D gene ambiguous. Germline V gives CDR1 KGHSH, CDR2 LQKENI. V dropped 4 bases and J dropped 1 base, with 11 bases sitting between them. This CDR3 is 14 amino acids long. CDR3 residues: CASSRGSQSYEQYF. CDR3 nucleotides: TGTGCCAGCTCACGAGGCAGCCAATCCTACGAGCAGTACTTC.

The V call is TRBV27, the J call TRBJ2-7; 7 bases line up with TRBD1. Germline V lookup: CDR1 MNHEY, CDR2 SMNVEV (reference sequence). The V and J ends lost 7 bases and 2 bases, in that order; junction bases with no gene match: 5. This CDR3 spans 13 amino acids. In DNA, the CDR3 is TGTGCCAGCACCAAGGACAGGACCTACGAGCAGTACTTC. It translates to CASTKDRTYEQYF.

The chain is built from TRBV5-6 and TRBJ1-2; possible D gene TRBD1, 5 bases. The germline V gene encodes CDR1 SGHDT and CDR2 YYEEEE. With 0 bases removed from V and 3 bases from J, the gap between germline ends came to 15 bases. The CDR3 is made up of 16 amino acids. For the CDR3, the DNA is TGTGCCAGCAGCTTGGCCGGCGACAGCCACTACTATGGCTACACCTTC. Protein product: CASSLAGDSHYYGYTF.

In its sample, this clone was seen many times. The chain employs TRBV6-5 and TRBJ1-6, with D possibly TRBD1 on 5 matching bases. Trimming cost V 5 bases and J 10 bases, with 15 bases left between them. The CDR3 is made up of 14 amino acids. The germline CDR1 and CDR2 sequences are MNHEY and SVGAGI. The CDR3 is CASSPSVEGSPLHF. The DNA for the CDR3 is TGTGCCAGCAGTCCGTCGGTAGAGGGGTCACCCCTCCACTTT.

V and J are TRBV30 and TRBJ2-6; D remains ambiguous. Germline assignment: CDR1 GTSNPN and CDR2 SVGIG (reference sequence). The CDR3 totals 15 residues. V gave up 4 bases and J gave up 0 bases, with 10 bases separating them. The CDR3 is CAWKVFGSGANVLTF. DNA of the CDR3: TGTGCCTGGAAAGTGTTCGGCTCTGGGGCCAACGTCCTGACTTTC. The full variable domain, with the rest looked up from reference TRBV30 and TRBJ2-6, is SQTIHQWPATLVQPVGSPLSLECTVEGTSNPNLYWYRQAAGRGLQLLFYSVGIGQISSEVPQNLSASRPQDRQFILSSKKLLLSDSGFYLCAWKVFGSGANVLTFGAGSRLTVL.

This chain connects TRBV7-9 to TRBJ1-2; the match to TRBD1 covers 7 bases. Trimming removed 5 bases from V and 4 bases from J; junction bases left unmatched: 16. CDR1 SEHNR and CDR2 FQNEAQ come from the germline V gene (reference sequence). CDR3 length equals 17 residues. In nucleotides, the CDR3 is TGTGCCAGCAGCCCGAGCGTAGGACAGGAGCGCAGCTATGGCTACACCTTC. It specifies CASSPSVGQERSYGYTF.

V gene TRBV11-2 combines with J gene TRBJ1-2; tentative D call: TRBD1 (6 bases). Between the trimmed V and J ends, which lost 4 bases and 8 bases, there was a span of 20 bases. There are 15 residues in the CDR3. CDR1 SGHAT and CDR2 FQNNGV come from the germline V gene. The CDR3 DNA is TGTGCCAGCAGCTCCCGAGACAGGAAGAGAGAGGGCTACACCTTC. Protein: CASSSRDRKREGYTF.

V gene TRBV6-5 combines with J gene TRBJ2-1; a possible D gene is TRBD1 (6 bases). V was clipped by 5 bases and J by 5 bases, with 16 bases between them. The germline V gene has CDR1 MNHEY and CDR2 SVGAGI. The CDR3 covers 15 residues. This CDR3 reads CASSPPGQTNNEQFF. CDR3 nucleotides: TGTGCCAGCAGTCCCCCGGGACAAACAAACAATGAGCAGTTCTTC.

This clone was recorded a few times. V and J are TRBV9 and TRBJ2-7, with 11 bases identical to TRBD1. The CDR3 loop spans 14 amino acids. Trimming removed 3 bases from V and 3 bases from J; junction bases left unmatched: 2. Germline V lookup: CDR1 SGDLS, CDR2 YYNGEE. The CDR3 coding sequence is TGTGCCAGCAGCGCTGGGACAGGGGGCTACGAGCAGTACTTC. Its protein is CASSAGTGGYEQYF.

This chain connects TRBV7-3 to TRBJ1-1, with unresolved D. V lost 3 bases, J lost 3 bases, and 8 bases lay in between. The germline V gene encodes CDR1 SGHTA and CDR2 FQGTGA. This CDR3 has 13 amino acids. The CDR3 here is CASSLNGYTEAFF. The CDR3 nucleotides are TGTGCCAGCAGCTTGAACGGTTACACTGAAGCTTTCTTT.

This rearrangement joins TRBV24-1 to TRBJ1-5; D is undetermined. Germline CDR1 reads KGHDR; CDR2 reads SFDVKD. Trimming shortened V by 7 bases and J by 5 bases, and 11 bases separated the two germline ends. The length of the CDR3 is 13 residues. The CDR3 reads CATRSRMDQPQHF. For the CDR3, the DNA is TGTGCCACCAGATCCCGGATGGATCAGCCCCAGCATTTT.